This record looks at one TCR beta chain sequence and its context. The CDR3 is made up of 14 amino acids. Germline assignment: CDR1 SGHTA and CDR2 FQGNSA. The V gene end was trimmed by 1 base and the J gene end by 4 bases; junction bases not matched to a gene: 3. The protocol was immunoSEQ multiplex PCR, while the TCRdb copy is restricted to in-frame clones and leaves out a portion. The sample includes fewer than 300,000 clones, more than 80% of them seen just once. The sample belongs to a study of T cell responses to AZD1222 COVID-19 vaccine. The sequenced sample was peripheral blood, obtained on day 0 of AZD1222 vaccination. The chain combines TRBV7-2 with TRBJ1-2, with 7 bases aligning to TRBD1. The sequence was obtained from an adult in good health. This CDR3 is CASSLETGIYGYTF. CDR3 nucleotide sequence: TGTGCCAGCAGCTTAGAGACAGGGATCTATGGCTACACCTTC.